This T cell receptor (beta chain) was documented in a study of shared clonotypes between healthy human individuals (dated by TCRdb to 2019 to 2021). With regard to the full study: The cohort included three men and a couple of women between 18 and 49 years of age. For each donor, CD4 naive and CD4 memory were each given three plates, CD8 naive was given two plates, and CD8 memory was given one plate. The study deeply sequenced blood TCR repertoires of about 5 healthy adults to estimate repertoire size and the extent of clonotype sharing between individuals. Libraries were prepared and TCR repertoires were sequenced by different laboratories using diverse techniques, in order to increase sequencing depth and limit assay-specific biases. Per donor, leukapheresis produced somewhere between about 0.94 and 9.5 billion PBMCs.

The investigation overall reported the following: Sampling was restricted to blood, and TCR repertoires in tissues likely differ from the TCR repertoires found in blood. Naive subsets generally had larger estimated clonotype richness than memory subsets. Compared with non-shared clonotypes, clonotypes shared by all four sorted-subset donors had higher generation probabilities. Because the study included only a small number of donors, the genetic and exposure-history diversity represented was limited. Even with the large sequencing depth, rarefaction of the sorted-subset datasets indicated that sequencing was incomplete. When four donors were compared, the shared fraction of clonotypes was about 5.2% for naive CD4, less than 4% for naive CD8, more than 2% for memory CD4, and less than 0.5% for memory CD8. Pairwise subsampling indicated that sequencing depth was expected to affect the degree of clonotype sharing among donors.

Healthy HIV-negative adults with no recently reported acute infections or vaccinations were included as donors. Every donor was a Caucasian adult residing in Nashville, Tennessee, USA. CD4+ T cells were enriched by magnetic negative selection, after which naive cells were positively selected on CD45RA and the negative fraction was taken as the memory subset. After blood collection by leukapheresis, PBMCs were isolated using Ficoll-Histopaque density gradient centrifugation and then cryopreserved in the vapor phase of liquid nitrogen. Analytical flow cytometry was used to check the purity and quantity of every magnetically sorted T cell population. From each sorted fraction, genomic DNA was isolated and quantified by UV absorbance on a Nanodrop 2000c. A word on this clone: Its antigen is not yet known. No quality values exist for individual bases; no much larger clone is one base distant.

The cysteine opens and the phenylalanine closes a CDR3 of 15 amino acids. Just the 45-base CDR3 DNA is kept, in frame starting at base 1. The junction carries 11 bases between V and J, which are trimmed by 0 bases and 4 bases respectively. CDR1 is given as SGHNT and CDR2 as YYREEE, both from the germline V gene (reference sequence). Using the deep immunoSEQ assay, multiplex PCR amplified TCR CDR3 regions from genomic DNA. Extracted genomic DNA from each cell subset was spread evenly across all wells of several immunoSEQ 96-well plates, with each plate serving as a replicate. Each replicate PCR for sorted subsets received about 180 ng genomic DNA, equal to tens of thousands of T cell genomes. Purified libraries were quantified with a Qubit 3.0 fluorometer, sized on a Bioanalyzer 2100, and re-quantified with the KAPA Library Quantification kit. Every immunoSEQ 96-well plate was sequenced on a dedicated single-read 150-cycle Illumina NextSeq 550 flow cell. On the authors' methods: Because the immunoSEQ output included only junctional sequences and no quality scores, the filtering could not be the same as the filtering used for full-length reads. Sequences were annotated with PyIR, a Python wrapper for IgBLAST v1.9, and V/J genes and CDR3 were assigned using IMGT germline references. Reads were filtered out if the reads had weak V/J assignments (E-value above 1e-6), no CDR3, stop codons, out-of-frame junctions, or ambiguous translated residues. V3J clonotypes were defined as sequences sharing an identical inferred V gene, J gene, and CDR3 amino acid sequence. To compute the percentage overlap between repertoires, the number of shared unique clonotypes was divided by the size of the smaller repertoire. Repertoire richness was assessed with RTK rarefaction, the Chao1 estimator, and Recon v2.1 estimates of unobserved clonotypes. Generation probabilities for all TCRbeta clonotypes obtained by the gDNA method from a few donors were computed using OLGA. In its TCRdb copy, this immuneACCESS table keeps in-frame sequences only and misses some clones. Where compared with another copy, unresolved V genes explain less than half of these, and the others have no known cause. From that table come the V and J calls and clone size; the DNA was used to work out D and trimming. This sample is represented by roughly 200,000 clones; approximately 61% of them were singletons. Clones ranked in the top ten supply roughly 10% of the sample.

The sample was memory CD4+ T cells sorted from blood. The cell subset or site label here, explained by the study, means: CD45RA-negative fraction. Rearrangement joined TRBV5-4 to TRBJ2-1, with a tentative D gene TRBD2 over 5 matching bases. The receptor was derived from a man younger than 40 in good health. The CDR3 region: CASSLERVSYNEQFF. The DNA reads as follows: TGTGCCAGCAGCTTGGAGAGGGTATCGTACAATGAGCAGTTCTTC.